What follows describes a single T cell receptor beta chain. Antigen: not known. Carried by the TCR beta cDNA libraries were unique molecular identifiers. TCRdb recomputed calls from the PCR reads with MiXCR, one row per CDR3 protein. This sample carries 700,000 to 800,000 distinct CDR3 sequences, just under 30% of them seen once, and the ten largest clones take under 0.7%. This sample was taken from a study of post-analysis software for immune sequencing data. General observations from the study: Normalized Chao1 diversity was significantly lower in multiple sclerosis patients than in controls. Patients showed TRBV5-6, TRBV5-1 and TRBV20-1 among a few TRBV segments more frequent than in controls.

V was clipped by 1 base and J by 9 bases; unmatched bases: 7. The CDR3 extends over 14 amino acids. Germline loops: CDR1 SGHRS, CDR2 YFSETQ. The sample taken for sequencing was blood. This chain uses TRBV5-1 with TRBJ2-4, with 7 bases matching TRBD1. This receptor was taken from a girl between 10 and 17 years old with multiple sclerosis. CDR3 amino acids: CASSLTGQQSIQYF. The CDR3 bases are TGCGCCAGCAGCTTGACGGGACAGCAAAGCATTCAGTACTTC.